This T cell receptor beta chain originates from a study of shared clonotypes between healthy human individuals. Whole-study results and caveats: Estimated clonotype richness was generally higher in naive than memory subsets. Non-shared clonotypes had lower generation probabilities than clonotypes shared by all four sorted-subset donors. Shared across a few donors were around 5% of the naive CD4 clonotypes.

Sequenced by immunoSEQ multiplex PCR; TCRdb stores in-frame clones only, minus some. This table holds around 720,000 clones, 73% found once. This CDR3 comprises 17 residues. Per the germline V gene, CDR1 is MGHRA and CDR2 is YSYEKL. V gave up 1 base and J gave up 2 bases, with 15 bases separating them. As concerns this clone: What it binds is not known.

The source of this sequence is a woman in her thirties in good health. The chain employs TRBV4-1 and TRBJ2-1; D is tentatively TRBD1 or TRBD2 (6 bases each). Input material: memory CD4+ T cells sorted from blood. The sample's subset: CD45RA-negative fraction. The CDR3 nucleotides read TGCGCCAGCAGCCAAGGGGGGGCGCGATCCACCTACAATGAGCAGTTCTTC. Its protein is CASSQGGARSTYNEQFF.